Shown below are 2 T cell receptor beta chains from a single sample sequenced in a study of CD39 and CD103 CD8 tumor-infiltrating T cells. Sequencing used immunoSEQ multiplex PCR; TCRdb keeps in-frame clones, though not all of them. In the table there are about 15,000 clones, just over 90% of which are singletons. Sequenced: CD8+ T cells sorted from blood. Subset described: total memory CD8 T cells (CD45RA-CCR7+/-) from blood or uninvolved lymph node. The receptor source for this set is a human donor with head and neck squamous cell carcinoma.

The chain has TRBV28 and TRBJ2-3, with 7 nucleotides matching TRBD2. The CDR3 is 15 amino acids. V lost 4 bases, J lost 4 bases, and 8 bases stayed unmatched. Germline CDR1 is MDHEN and CDR2 is SYDVKM. CDR3: CASSSVAGGADTQYF. DNA for the CDR3: TGTGCCAGCAGTTCAGTAGCGGGTGGGGCAGATACGCAGTATTTT.

The gene calls are TRBV10-3 and TRBJ2-7; the D call may be TRBD1 or TRBD2 (5 bases each). From germline, CDR1 is ENHRY and CDR2 SYGVKD. V lost 4 bases, J lost 1 base, and 17 bases lay in between. The CDR3 consists of 16 residues. The CDR3, as DNA: TGTGCCATCAGTGGGGTGGTCCACGGGACGTCCTACGAGCAGTACTTC. Translating gives CAISGVVHGTSYEQYF.